The 26 T cell receptor beta chains presented below share a single source sample, sequenced in a study of identifying expanded T cells in peripheral blood. Sequencing used immunoSEQ multiplex PCR; TCRdb keeps in-frame clones, though not all of them. This sample has approximately 90,000 clones, with approximately 84% found just once. Material: blood. All receptors come from a person aged 18-69 years in good health.

The chain links TRBV7-8 to TRBJ2-1; D might be TRBD1 (6 bases). Trimming removed 3 bases from V and 6 bases from J, with 9 bases in between. The CDR3 is made up of 13 amino acids. Germline CDR1 is SGHVS and CDR2 is FQNEAQ. CDR3 residues: CASSFLQGNEQFF. In DNA, the CDR3 is TGTGCCAGCAGCTTCCTACAGGGCAATGAGCAGTTCTTC.

The chain uses TRBV9 and TRBJ2-6; D not resolved. The length of the CDR3 is 13 residues. The germline V gene has CDR1 SGDLS and CDR2 YYNGEE. The V end was cut by 7 bases, the J end by 0 bases, with 5 bases between. In DNA, the CDR3 is TGTGCCAGCGGGCCCTCTGGGGCCAACGTCCTGACTTTC. It yields the protein CASGPSGANVLTF. Full variable domain (remainder filled in from reference TRBV9 and TRBJ2-6): DSGVTQTPKHLITATGQRVTLRCSPRSGDLSVYWYQQSLDQGLQFLIQYYNGEERAKGNILERFSAQQFPDLHSELNLSSLELGDSALYFCASGPSGANVLTFGAGSRLTVL.

The chain joins TRBV27 to TRBJ2-7; no firm D call. The V end was cut by 5 bases, the J end by 0 bases, with 11 bases between. Germline V gene lookup returns CDR1 MNHEY and CDR2 SMNVEV (reference sequence). The CDR3 contains 14 residues. CDR3 coding DNA: TGTGCCAGCAGTCTCCGAGGCGACTCCTACGAGCAGTACTTC. It translates to CASSLRGDSYEQYF.

The chain uses TRBV6-1 and TRBJ1-1; 7 positions match TRBD1. Losses at the gene ends were 11 bases for V and 9 bases for J; bases not matched to a gene: 9. Germline-derived CDR1 and CDR2 are MNHNS and SASEGT. There are 11 residues in the CDR3. CDR3 bases: TGTGCCGCTGGTAGGGACAGTCAAGCTTTCTTT. This translates into CAAGRDSQAFF.

This clone has a single count. J is TRBJ2-1 and V is TRBV9, with D perhaps TRBD1 or TRBD2 (6 bases each). The CDR3 spans 13 residues. With 3 bases removed from V and 15 bases from J, the gap between germline ends came to 19 bases. Germline assignment: CDR1 SGDLS and CDR2 YYNGEE. The chain's CDR3 is CASSERLQGGPFF. The CDR3 DNA sequence: TGTGCCAGCAGCGAGAGACTACAGGGAGGTCCGTTCTTC.

The rearrangement uses TRBV15 and TRBJ1-1; D ambiguous. CDR3 length: 16 amino acids. Deletions cut 0 bases from V and 5 bases from J, with 16 bases between. Germline V gives CDR1 LNHNV, CDR2 YYDKDF (reference sequence). The CDR3 reads CATSRDLPDSGTEAFF. CDR3 nucleotide sequence: TGTGCCACCAGCAGAGATCTACCCGATTCGGGGACTGAAGCTTTCTTT. The full variable domain, in which reference TRBV15 and TRBJ1-1 provide the parts outside the CDR3, is DAMVIQNPRYQVTQFGKPVTLSCSQTLNHNVMYWYQQKSSQAPKLLFHYYDKDFNNEADTPDNFQSRRPNTSFCFLDIRSPGLGDTAMYLCATSRDLPDSGTEAFFGQGTRLTVV.

This chain uses TRBV10-3 with TRBJ1-1; D gene ambiguous. Trimming took 2 bases from V and 2 from J, leaving 9 bases between them. Germline V gene data show CDR1 as ENHRY and CDR2 as SYGVKD. This CDR3 region has 14 residues. CDR3 nucleotides: TGTGCCATCAGTGAGGGGCGGGGTAACACTGAAGCTTTCTTT. It translates to CAISEGRGNTEAFF.

The chain joins TRBV2 to TRBJ2-1; 9 bases align to TRBD2. The CDR3 sequence is 19 residues long. The germline V gene has CDR1 SNHLY and CDR2 FYNNEI. V dropped 6 bases and J dropped 2; count of bases not matched to a gene: 17. CDR3 residues: CASSLRTSALRMAYNEQFF. The CDR3, as DNA: TGTGCCAGCAGCCTCCGGACTAGCGCCCTCCGAATGGCCTACAATGAGCAGTTCTTC.

The chain joins TRBV21-1 to TRBJ2-4; no check of the table's D call, TRBD2, against the DNA was made. TRBV21-1 has pseudogene status. The CDR3 is 16 amino acids. The CDR3 spells CASSIEGRTYKNIQYF. As DNA, the CDR3 is TGTGCCAGCAGCATAGAGGGCAGGACGTACAAAAACATTCAGTACTTC.

The chain carries TRBV7-2 and TRBJ1-2, with a tentative D call TRBD1 (5 bases). Trimming stripped 5 bases from V and 2 bases from J, with 18 bases between. CDR3 size: 16 residues. CDR1 is SGHTA and CDR2 is FQGNSA in the germline V gene. The CDR3 region has the DNA TGTGCCAGCAGCGCCCAGGGTGGCAGAAACAACTATGGCTACACCTTC. Translated, it gives CASSAQGGRNNYGYTF. The full variable domain, in which reference TRBV7-2 and TRBJ1-2 provide the parts outside the CDR3, is GAGVSQSPSNKVTEKGKDVELRCDPISGHTALYWYRQSLGQGLEFLIYFQGNSAPDKSGLPSDRFSAERTGGSVSTLTIQRTQQEDSAVYLCASSAQGGRNNYGYTFGSGTRLTVV.

V gene TRBV7-2 combines with J gene TRBJ1-6, with 8 bases matching TRBD1. CDR1 is SGHTA and CDR2 is FQGNSA in the germline V gene. There are 13 residues in the CDR3. Trimming cost V 4 bases and J 7 bases; bases outside gene matches: 0. The DNA for the CDR3 is TGTGCCAGCAGCTGGGACAGGAATTCACCCCTCCACTTT. Translation gives CASSWDRNSPLHF.

This clone was picked up a small number of times. This chain connects TRBV29-1 to TRBJ1-1, with D maybe TRBD1 (6 bases). Germline values: CDR1 SQVTM, CDR2 ANQGSEA. The V end lost 3 bases, the J end lost 5 bases, and 10 bases lay between the germline ends. CDR3 length: 12 amino acids. CDR3 in DNA: TGCAGCGTTGACACAGGGTTTACTGAAGCTTTCTTT. This encodes CSVDTGFTEAFF.

V is TRBV7-8 and J is TRBJ2-7, with D maybe TRBD1 (5 bases). Germline V gives CDR1 SGHVS, CDR2 FQNEAQ. The CDR3 has 14 amino acids. V lost 10 bases and J 0 bases, leaving 16 bases between the germline ends. CDR3 protein: CATSQDTYSYEQYF. The DNA of the CDR3 is TGTGCCACGTCCCAGGACACCTACTCCTACGAGCAGTACTTC.

The rearrangement uses TRBV6-1 and TRBJ2-7; no clear D. From germline, CDR1 is MNHNS and CDR2 SASEGT. The CDR3 extends over 11 amino acids. Between the trimmed V and J ends, which lost 6 bases and 3 bases, there was a span of 6 bases. CDR3 sequence reads: CASSLNYEQYF. DNA for the CDR3: TGTGCCAGCAGCCTTAACTACGAGCAGTACTTC.

The CDR3 nucleotides are TGTGCCAGCAGCGCACAGGACGGAAACTATGGCTACACCTTC. Amino acids: CASSAQDGNYGYTF. The chain has TRBV11-2 and TRBJ1-2, with D possibly being TRBD1 (5 bases). The germline V gene has CDR1 SGHAT and CDR2 FQNNGV. V shed 5 bases and J shed 2 bases, with 12 bases lying between them. There are 14 residues in the CDR3.

The chain carries TRBV9 and TRBJ2-7; D tentatively fits TRBD1 or TRBD2 (6 bases each). CDR1 is SGDLS, CDR2 YYNGEE, per germline. This CDR3 is built from 14 residues. The ends were cut back, 3 bases at V and 0 bases at J, with 10 bases in the middle. The CDR3 loop is CASSERGVSYEQYF. The CDR3 nucleotides read TGTGCCAGCAGCGAGAGGGGGGTCTCCTACGAGCAGTACTTC.

The chain couples TRBV9 to TRBJ2-5; 10 bases align to TRBD2. The CDR3 is made up of 17 amino acids. Germline-derived CDR1 and CDR2 are SGDLS and YYNGEE. Trimming cost V 4 bases and J 1 base; bases outside gene matches: 10. In DNA form, the CDR3 reads TGTGCCAGCAGCCCTCCCCGGACTAGCGGTCGCCAAGAGACCCAGTACTTC. Its translation is CASSPPRTSGRQETQYF.

The rearrangement links TRBV11-2 to TRBJ1-1; D is unresolved. The CDR3 runs to 12 residues. Germline CDR1 SGHAT, CDR2 FQNNGV. V lost 2 bases and J lost 7, with 8 bases in between. CDR3 nucleotide sequence: TGTGCCAGCAGCTTATCAGAAATTGAAGCTTTCTTT. The encoded protein is CASSLSEIEAFF.

The V call is TRBV28, the J call TRBJ1-2, with a weak D call TRBD1 (6 bases). The germline V gene encodes CDR1 MDHEN and CDR2 SYDVKM. This CDR3 is built from 13 residues. V was shortened by 4 bases and J by 5 bases, with 11 bases between the two germline ends. The CDR3 nucleotides read TGTGCCAGCAGTTCAGGGGAGCGGTATGGCTACACCTTC. Amino acid sequence: CASSSGERYGYTF.

This rearrangement joins TRBV30 to TRBJ1-2; no clear D. The CDR3 is 11 amino acids. Germline V gene sequence: CDR1 GTSNPN, CDR2 SVGIG (reference sequence). Trimming removed 2 bases at V and 7 bases at J, with 8 bases between. CDR3 amino acids: CAWSITSGYTF. DNA of the CDR3: TGTGCCTGGAGTATTACGAGTGGCTACACCTTC.

A few counts support this clone. V and J are TRBV2 and TRBJ1-2, with 9 bases identical to TRBD1. Germline V lookup: CDR1 SNHLY, CDR2 FYNNEI. CDR3 length: 14 amino acids. V lost 5 bases, J lost 3 bases, and 4 bases stayed unmatched. CDR3 nucleotide sequence: TGTGCCAGCAGTCCGGGACAGGGTTACTATGGCTACACCTTC. Translating it yields CASSPGQGYYGYTF.

This chain uses TRBV13 with TRBJ2-2; 9 bases agree with TRBD2. J was trimmed by 0 bases and V by 3 bases; bases with no gene match: 8. The CDR3 covers 18 residues. CDR1 PRHDT and CDR2 FYEKMQ come from the germline V gene (reference sequence). The CDR3 sequence: CASSLSSGGPPNTGELFF. CDR3 coding DNA: TGTGCCAGCAGCTTGTCCAGCGGGGGGCCTCCGAACACCGGGGAGCTGTTTTTT.

The chain uses TRBV30 and TRBJ1-1, with D tentatively TRBD1 (5 bases). In germline, CDR1 is GTSNPN, CDR2 SVGIG (reference sequence). The CDR3 spans 13 residues. The V end lost 2 bases, the J end lost 2 bases, and 9 bases lay between the germline ends. The CDR3 bases are TGTGCCTGGAGTCTGACAGATAACACTGAAGCTTTCTTT. Protein product: CAWSLTDNTEAFF.

CDR3 sequence reads: CASSLRPSQGRGEKLFF. The DNA of the CDR3 is TGTGCCAGCAGCTTAAGGCCCTCACAGGGGAGGGGTGAAAAACTGTTTTTT. The chain recombines TRBV7-9 with TRBJ1-4, with TRBD1 identical over 7 bases. CDR1 SEHNR and CDR2 FQNEAQ come from the germline V gene (reference sequence). J was trimmed by 7 bases and V by 2 bases; bases with no gene match: 13. The length of the CDR3 is 17 residues.

The chain employs TRBV9 and TRBJ2-7, with D hard to call. The CDR3 has 14 amino acids. Germline V gives CDR1 SGDLS, CDR2 YYNGEE. The ends were cut back, 0 bases at V and 0 bases at J, with 7 bases in the middle. The CDR3 DNA reads as TGTGCCAGCAGCGTAGTCCCGAGCTCCTACGAGCAGTACTTC. This sequence encodes CASSVVPSSYEQYF.

The V gene is TRBV13, the J gene TRBJ2-2; TRBD1 matches 7 bases. The CDR3 spans 15 residues. In germline, CDR1 is PRHDT, CDR2 FYEKMQ (reference sequence). The V gene end was trimmed by 3 bases and the J gene end by 2 bases; junction bases not matched to a gene: 3. This chain's CDR3 is CASSFNRGNTGELFF. The CDR3 nucleotides are TGTGCCAGCAGCTTCAACAGGGGTAACACCGGGGAGCTGTTTTTT.